Below, 19 T cell receptor beta chains from the same sample are listed, as sequenced in a study of blood T cell repertoires in COVID-19. The data were produced by immunoSEQ multiplex PCR, yet TCRdb's version contains in-frame clones alone and is incomplete. The sample consists of 290,000 or so clones, about 90% of them appearing once. The sample taken for sequencing was peripheral blood. These receptor sequences come from a young man with active or convalescent COVID-19.

V is TRBV5-1 and J is TRBJ2-7; D call uncertain. From germline, CDR1 is SGHRS and CDR2 YFSETQ. The length of the CDR3 is 12 residues. V lost 2 bases and J 5 bases, leaving 8 bases between the germline ends. CDR3 sequence (DNA): TGCGCCAGCAGCTTAAGAGGAGACGAGCAGTACTTC. Protein: CASSLRGDEQYF. Variable domain in full (rest from reference TRBV5-1 and TRBJ2-7): KAGVTQTPRYLIKTRGQQVTLSCSPISGHRSVSWYQQTPGQGLQFLFEYFSETQRNKGNFPGRFSGRQFSNSRSEMNVSTLELGDSALYLCASSLRGDEQYFGPGTRLTVT.

The V and J genes are TRBV11-2 and TRBJ2-7; tentatively, D is TRBD1 (6 bases). Per germline, CDR1 SGHAT and CDR2 FQNNGV. CDR3 length: 11 amino acids. The V and J ends lost 1 base and 12 bases respectively, with 10 bases between them. The CDR3 is CASSLGGTLYF. The CDR3 DNA sequence: TGTGCCAGCAGCTTAGGGGGGACACTGTACTTC.

The chain joins TRBV18 to TRBJ1-1; D might be TRBD1 (5 bases). Between the trimmed V and J ends, which lost 3 bases and 0 bases, there was a span of 11 bases. In germline, CDR1 is KGHSH, CDR2 LQKENI. The CDR3 extends over 15 amino acids. The CDR3 sequence: CASSPLDTLNTEAFF. The CDR3 region has the DNA TGTGCCAGCTCACCTCTGGACACGTTGAACACTGAAGCTTTCTTT.

The chain carries TRBV6-2 or TRBV6-3 and TRBJ1-5, with TRBD1 as a possible D gene (5 bases). Trimming pared 4 bases from V and 4 bases from J, leaving 8 bases between. This CDR3 has 13 amino acids. Germline assignment: CDR1 MNHEY and CDR2 SVGEGT. The DNA for the CDR3 is TGTGCCAGCAGTTCATACAGGAATCAGCCCCAGCATTTT. This gives the protein CASSSYRNQPQHF.

The table lists this clone with a count of one. The chain carries TRBV28 and TRBJ1-6, with TRBD1 as a possible D gene (5 bases). V gave up 5 bases and J gave up 5 bases, with 19 bases separating them. Germline values: CDR1 MDHEN, CDR2 SYDVKM. This CDR3 contains 17 residues. The CDR3 sequence is CASSLSITGTNNSPLHF. The DNA of the CDR3 is TGTGCCAGCAGTCTAAGTATTACCGGGACTAATAATTCACCCCTCCACTTT.

The J gene is TRBJ2-7, the V gene TRBV6-6; 8 bases agree with TRBD1. CDR3 length equals 16 residues. V shed 0 bases, J shed 5 bases, and the junction held 9 bases outside the gene matches. Looked up from germline, CDR1 is MNHNY and CDR2 is SVGAGI (reference sequence). CDR3 nucleotides: TGTGCCAGCAGTTACTCGACCCGGACAGGGCGCAACGAGCAGTACTTC. Amino acid sequence: CASSYSTRTGRNEQYF.

J is TRBJ2-7 and V is TRBV5-4; D might be TRBD1 (6 bases). This CDR3 contains 15 residues. The ends were cut back, 4 bases at V and 2 bases at J, with 16 bases in the middle. The germline CDR1 and CDR2 sequences are SGHNT and YYREEE (reference sequence). CDR3 coding DNA: TGTGCCAGCAGCCGGGGACAACAACACCCCTACGAGCAGTACTTC. Translating it yields CASSRGQQHPYEQYF.

This clone is a singleton in its sample. The chain links TRBV6-6 to TRBJ1-2, with D tentatively TRBD1 (5 bases). Germline V gives CDR1 MNHNY, CDR2 SVGAGI (reference sequence). The CDR3 runs to 16 residues. Trimming left V 2 bases short and J 6 bases short, with 19 bases between. CDR3 DNA sequence: TGTGCCAGCAGTTACGCCGGGGACTACACCGTTGATGGCTACACCTTC. Translating gives CASSYAGDYTVDGYTF.

The chain uses TRBV9 and TRBJ1-2, with 9 bases identical to TRBD1. This CDR3 has 16 amino acids. Trimming at V came to 3 bases and at J to 5 bases, leaving 11 bases not matched to a gene. CDR1 is SGDLS, CDR2 YYNGEE, per germline. For the CDR3, the DNA is TGTGCCAGCAGCGCAGGGACAGGGATTGAGAGATATGGCTACACCTTC. As protein: CASSAGTGIERYGYTF.

The chain recombines TRBV5-1 with TRBJ2-1; TRBD1 aligns across 8 bases. Unmatched junction bases numbered 20, after V lost 0 bases and J lost 12 bases. The CDR3 has 18 residues. The germline V gene encodes CDR1 SGHRS and CDR2 YFSETQ. The CDR3 sequence: CASSLVTSGWTGTVLQFF. The DNA of the CDR3 is TGCGCCAGCAGCTTGGTAACTTCGGGTTGGACAGGGACGGTTCTGCAGTTCTTC.

The genes are TRBV6-5 and TRBJ2-7; D is possibly TRBD2 (6 bases). CDR1 and CDR2 (germline): MNHEY, SVGAGI. The CDR3 contains 12 residues. Between the trimmed V and J ends, which lost 8 bases and 5 bases, there was a span of 13 bases. In nucleotides, the CDR3 is TGTGCCAGCCAACGGGAGACTCACGAGCAGTACTTC. Encoded protein: CASQRETHEQYF.

The rearrangement uses TRBV5-6 and TRBJ1-2, with 9 bases matching TRBD1. With 7 bases clipped from V and 7 bases from J, the junction kept 8 bases outside the gene matches. The CDR3 spans 13 residues. Germline CDR1 and CDR2: SGHDT and YYEEEE. The CDR3 region has the DNA TGTGCCAGCTCCTGGACAGGGGCTTCTGGCTACACCTTC. It specifies CASSWTGASGYTF.

This chain uses TRBV6-5 with TRBJ2-7, with D possibly matching TRBD1 (5 bases). CDR1 and CDR2 from the germline V gene are MNHEY and SVGAGI. With 7 bases removed from V and 4 bases from J, the gap between germline ends came to 14 bases. This CDR3 is built from 13 residues. The CDR3 here is CASTKDREYEQYF. CDR3 nucleotide sequence: TGTGCCAGCACTAAAGACAGAGAATACGAGCAGTACTTC.

The count of this clone is one. The gene calls are TRBV5-1 and TRBJ1-3, with TRBD1 matching 10 bases. CDR3 length: 16 amino acids. After removal of 4 bases from V and 1 base from J, the junction contained 5 bases not matched to a gene. Germline loops: CDR1 SGHRS, CDR2 YFSETQ. The DNA of the CDR3 is TGCGCCAGCAGCACCGGACAGGGGGTTTCTGGAAACACCATATATTTT. Protein: CASSTGQGVSGNTIYF.

J is TRBJ2-1 and V is TRBV5-1, with D perhaps TRBD2 (5 bases). V gave up 6 bases and J gave up 9 bases, with 16 bases separating them. Germline V gene sequence: CDR1 SGHRS, CDR2 YFSETQ. The CDR3 loop spans 13 amino acids. The CDR3 loop is CASKVGERREQFF. The CDR3 DNA reads as TGCGCCAGCAAGGTTGGGGAGCGTCGTGAGCAGTTCTTC.

This chain uses TRBV5-3 with TRBJ1-4; the D gene is possibly TRBD1 (5 bases). TRBV5-3 is reported as an ORF; its role is uncertain. The V and J ends lost 4 bases and 3 bases respectively, with 13 bases between them. The length of the CDR3 is 15 residues. The CDR3 DNA is TGTGCCAGAAGCGCGGGAGAGGGGCCTAATGAAAAACTGTTTTTT. It is translated as CARSAGEGPNEKLFF.

This sequence joins TRBV18 and TRBJ2-6, with D possibly being TRBD2 (6 bases). Trimming cost V 3 bases and J 2 bases, with 14 bases left between them. This CDR3 is 17 amino acids long. CDR1 and CDR2 from the germline V gene are KGHSH and LQKENI. CDR3 in amino acids: CASSPFRWGAGANVLTF. The CDR3 DNA follows: TGTGCCAGCTCACCCTTCAGGTGGGGGGCTGGGGCCAACGTCCTGACTTTC. Combining the CDR3 with reference TRBV18 and TRBJ2-6 gives the whole variable domain NAGVMQNPRHLVRRRGQEARLRCSPMKGHSHVYWYRQLPEEGLKFMVYLQKENIIDESGMPKERFSAEFPKEGPSILRIQQVVRGDSAAYFCASSPFRWGAGANVLTFGAGSRLTVL.

This rearrangement joins TRBV7-6 to TRBJ2-2; 9 nucleotides line up with TRBD2. Germline V gives CDR1 SGHVS, CDR2 FNYEAQ. The CDR3 totals 16 residues. Unmatched junction bases numbered 1, after V lost 2 bases and J lost 0 bases. The CDR3 region is CASSLSGGTNTGELFF. DNA for the CDR3: TGTGCCAGCAGCTTAAGCGGGGGGACGAACACCGGGGAGCTGTTTTTT.

In this sample, this clone turned up a few times. The chain joins TRBV5-8 to TRBJ2-2; 8 bases are shared with TRBD1. CDR3 size: 18 residues. Germline CDR1 reads SGHTS; CDR2 reads YDEGEE. Unmatched junction bases numbered 15, after V lost 4 bases and J lost 4 bases. CDR3 amino acids: CASSQILRTGMSTGELFF. CDR3 nucleotides: TGTGCCAGCAGCCAAATACTACGGACAGGGATGAGCACCGGGGAGCTGTTTTTT.